This T cell receptor beta chain was recorded in a study of T cell repertoires and HLA-DP antigens. Study details: DNA input averaged about 200 ng in sorted CD137+CD4+ and roughly 1.2 ug in pre-culture CD4+. Study-wide results and limits: Against one allele, clones undetected before culture averaged about 35%; against the other, 50.6%. No separate analysis of naive versus memory CD4+ cells was done.

This clone was detected only once. Antigen: not known. The primer mix covered 54 TRBV segments and 13 TRBJ segments. TCRdb's copy holds only in-frame clones and misses some; the assay was immunoSEQ multiplex PCR. The sample yields around 90,000 clones, approximately 89% seen once. Material: CD4+ T cells from PBMCs. The TCR originated in a man aged 50 to 60 in good health and CMV-seronegative.

CDR3 protein: CASSFLLNTEAFF. For the CDR3, the DNA is TGTGCCAGCAGCTTTCTATTGAACACTGAAGCTTTCTTT. J is TRBJ1-1 and V is TRBV7-9; D is ambiguous. CDR3 length: 13 amino acids. Germline V lookup: CDR1 SEHNR, CDR2 FQNEAQ (reference sequence). V lost 3 bases and J lost 0, with 5 bases in between.